This TCR beta chain was identified in a study of T cell responses to AZD1222 COVID-19 vaccine (dated by TCRdb to about 2021). In terms of the full investigation: Because spike-specific TCR depth and breadth did not differ between the two schedules, AZD1222 recipients who got a second dose at roughly 4 weeks were pooled with those who got a second dose at roughly 12 weeks. A total of just over 230 trial participants underwent TCR sequencing, of whom under 220 had received two doses of AZD1222 and about 26 had received two doses of the MenACWY control vaccine. Trial participants were enrolled into age subgroups of 18-55, 56-69 and 70-plus years, which contained around 150, 28 and 57 TCR-sequenced participants, respectively. What the authors observed across the whole study: CD4 TCRs associated with the vaccine covered the entire spike protein, and the dominant responses were in regions 160-218 and 743-854. Epitopes outside the regions mutated in the B.1.351 and B.1.1.7 variants were reportedly recognized by nearly half of the unique spike-specific TCRs. Because no day 14 peak-response samples were available, the repertoires could be characterized only after the peak T cell response. Participants were mostly white British, with more females than males. The authors suggested clonal diversity may have been underestimated. Only five or six AZD1222 recipients were SARS-CoV-2 seropositive at baseline, limiting conclusions about previously exposed vaccinees. A significant rise in spike-specific TCR breadth and depth was observed after two AZD1222 doses relative to day 0 and relative to MenACWY recipients. In the small 56-69-year group, the increase in depth fell short of significance, most likely because of low power.

Regarding this clone: The antigen this receptor binds is unknown. Base qualities are not provided; no much larger clone lies one nucleotide away.

The CDR3 regions of human TCRbeta chains were analyzed by immunosequencing. Concerning the study's data processing: Repertoire TCRs were checked for matches against a reference library of SARS-CoV-2-specific TCRs that had been generated using the MIRA antigen-specificity platform. Breadth was defined as the fraction of unique TCRs that were SARS-CoV-2-associated, and depth was defined as the fraction of total T cells that were SARS-CoV-2-associated. Using the MIRA data, each spike-specific TCR was mapped to the spike region that the TCR reacts to and placed in a CD4 or CD8 class. Log10-transformed breadth and depth values were compared by one-way ANOVA with Sidak's multiple comparisons tests. The immuneACCESS repertoire file appears here via TCRdb, limited to in-frame rearrangements. These files lack a portion of the clones; in checked studies, under half of the deficit traces to unresolved V genes, and the cause of the others is not known. V and J calls plus clone size are reproduced from that table; the DNA served to infer D and trimming. This sample holds roughly 140,000 clones; about nine tenths were observed only once. The ten largest clones capture about 1.7% of the sample.

Here V drops 4 bases and J drops 2 bases, and the junction holds 4 bases not matched to any gene. The CDR3 runs 14 residues from the cysteine to the phenylalanine. CDR3 DNA is the only sequence kept; it has 42 bases, read in frame from the first base. According to the germline V gene, CDR1 reads ENHRY and CDR2 reads SYGVKD. What the time point label conveys for this sample: baseline before first vaccination. Samples from vaccinated people were obtained from the UK trials COV001 and COV002, which included a single-blind randomized controlled phase 2/3 trial of AZD1222 (ChAdOx1 nCoV-19) in healthy adults. For TCRbeta chain sequencing, PBMC samples from trial participants were taken at day 0 and at day 28 after the second dose.

This material consisted of peripheral blood, taken on day 0 of AZD1222 vaccination. This TCR derives from an adult in good health. The V gene is TRBV10-3 and the J gene is TRBJ2-5; TRBD2 matches 7 bases in the middle. The sequenced DNA: TGTGCCATCAGTGGGACTAGTGCTCAAGAGACCCAGTACTTC. It is translated as CAISGTSAQETQYF.